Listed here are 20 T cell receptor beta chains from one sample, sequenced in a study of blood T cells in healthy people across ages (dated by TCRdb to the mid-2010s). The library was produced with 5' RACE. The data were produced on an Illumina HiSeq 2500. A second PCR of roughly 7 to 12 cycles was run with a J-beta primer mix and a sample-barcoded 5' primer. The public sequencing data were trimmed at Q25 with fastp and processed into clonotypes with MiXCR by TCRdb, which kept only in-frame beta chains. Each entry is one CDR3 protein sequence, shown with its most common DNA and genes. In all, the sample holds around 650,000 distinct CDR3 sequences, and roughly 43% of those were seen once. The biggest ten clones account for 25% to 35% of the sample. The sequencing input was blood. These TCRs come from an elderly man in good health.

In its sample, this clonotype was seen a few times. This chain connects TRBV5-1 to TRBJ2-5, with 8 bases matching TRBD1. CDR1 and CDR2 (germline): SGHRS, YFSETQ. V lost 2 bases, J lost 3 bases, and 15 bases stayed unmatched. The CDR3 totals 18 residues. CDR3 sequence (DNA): TGCGCCAGCAGCTTCGATTTCATGCGGACAGGGATTGAAGAGACCCAGTACTTC. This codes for CASSFDFMRTGIEETQYF.

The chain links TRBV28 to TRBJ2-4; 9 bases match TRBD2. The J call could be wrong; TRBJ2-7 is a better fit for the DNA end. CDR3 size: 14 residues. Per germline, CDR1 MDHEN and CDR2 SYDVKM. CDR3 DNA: TGTGCCAGCAGTTTCGCGGGAGGGTCCAACGAGCAGTACTTC. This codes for CASSFAGGSNEQYF.

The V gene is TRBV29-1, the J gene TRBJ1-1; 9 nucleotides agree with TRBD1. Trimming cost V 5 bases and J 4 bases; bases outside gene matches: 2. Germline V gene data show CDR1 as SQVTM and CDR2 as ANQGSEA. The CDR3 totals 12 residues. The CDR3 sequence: CSVRGQGTEAFF. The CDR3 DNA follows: TGCAGCGTTAGGGGACAGGGCACTGAAGCTTTCTTT. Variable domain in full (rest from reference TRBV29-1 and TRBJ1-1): SAVISQKPSRDICQRGTSLTIQCQVDSQVTMMFWYRQQPGQSLTLIATANQGSEATYESGFVIDKFPISRPNLTFSTLTVSNMSPEDSSIYLCSVRGQGTEAFFGQGTRLTVV.

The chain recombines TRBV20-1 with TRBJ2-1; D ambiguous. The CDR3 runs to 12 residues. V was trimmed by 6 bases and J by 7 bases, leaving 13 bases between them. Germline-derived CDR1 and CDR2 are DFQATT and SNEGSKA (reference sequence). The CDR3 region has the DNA TGCAGTGCCGGTGCCTTTTCTAATGAGCAGTTCTTC. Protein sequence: CSAGAFSNEQFF.

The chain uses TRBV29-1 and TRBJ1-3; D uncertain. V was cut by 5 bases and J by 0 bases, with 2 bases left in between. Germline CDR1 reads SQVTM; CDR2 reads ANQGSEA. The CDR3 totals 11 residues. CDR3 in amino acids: CSVRSGNTIYF. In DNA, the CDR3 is TGCAGCGTTCGCTCTGGAAACACCATATATTTT.

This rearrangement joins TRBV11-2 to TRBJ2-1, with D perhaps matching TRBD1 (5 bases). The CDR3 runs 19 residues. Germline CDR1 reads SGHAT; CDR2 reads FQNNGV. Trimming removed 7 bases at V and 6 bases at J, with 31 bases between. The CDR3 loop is CASNNFKAGIIQGFNEQFF. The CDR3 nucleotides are TGTGCCAGCAACAACTTCAAGGCAGGGATCATACAAGGTTTCAATGAGCAGTTCTTC.

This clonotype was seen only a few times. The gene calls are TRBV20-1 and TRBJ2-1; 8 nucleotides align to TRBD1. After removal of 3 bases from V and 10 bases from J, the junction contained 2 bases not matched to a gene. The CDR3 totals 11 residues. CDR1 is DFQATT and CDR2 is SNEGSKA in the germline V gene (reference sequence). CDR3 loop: CSARYRGEQFF. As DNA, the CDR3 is TGCAGTGCTAGGTACAGGGGGGAGCAGTTCTTC.

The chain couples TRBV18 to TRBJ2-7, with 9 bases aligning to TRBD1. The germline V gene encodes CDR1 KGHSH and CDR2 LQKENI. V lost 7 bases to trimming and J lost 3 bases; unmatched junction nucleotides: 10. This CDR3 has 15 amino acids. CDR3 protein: CASFSERDRDYEQYF. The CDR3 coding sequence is TGTGCCAGCTTCTCCGAGAGGGACAGGGACTACGAGCAGTACTTC.

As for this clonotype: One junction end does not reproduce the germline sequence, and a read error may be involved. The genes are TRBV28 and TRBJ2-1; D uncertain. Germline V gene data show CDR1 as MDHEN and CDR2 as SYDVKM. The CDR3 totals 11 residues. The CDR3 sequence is CACSYVTEQFF. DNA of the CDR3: TGTGCCTGCAGTTACGTAACGGAGCAGTTCTTC.

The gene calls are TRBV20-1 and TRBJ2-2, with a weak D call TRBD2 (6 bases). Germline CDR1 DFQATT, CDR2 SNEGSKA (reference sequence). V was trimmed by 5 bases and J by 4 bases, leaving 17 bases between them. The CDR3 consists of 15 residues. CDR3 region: CSAAAGTGVTGELFF. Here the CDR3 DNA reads TGCAGTGCTGCCGCCGGGACGGGAGTCACCGGGGAGCTGTTTTTT.

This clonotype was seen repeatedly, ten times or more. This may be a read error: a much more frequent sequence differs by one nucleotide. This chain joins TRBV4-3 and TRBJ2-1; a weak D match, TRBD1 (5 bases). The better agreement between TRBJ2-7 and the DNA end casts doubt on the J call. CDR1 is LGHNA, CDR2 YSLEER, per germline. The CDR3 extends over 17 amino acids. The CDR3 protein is CASSQAPPRGSYNEQYF. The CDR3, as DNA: TGCGCCAGCAGCCAAGCCCCCCCAAGGGGCTCCTACAATGAGCAGTACTTC.

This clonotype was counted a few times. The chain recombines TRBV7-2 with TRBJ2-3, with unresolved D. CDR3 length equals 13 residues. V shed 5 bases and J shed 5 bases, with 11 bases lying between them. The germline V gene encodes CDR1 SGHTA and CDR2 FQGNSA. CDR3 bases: TGTGCCAGCAGCCGCGGCCGCAGAGATACGCAGTATTTT. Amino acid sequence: CASSRGRRDTQYF.

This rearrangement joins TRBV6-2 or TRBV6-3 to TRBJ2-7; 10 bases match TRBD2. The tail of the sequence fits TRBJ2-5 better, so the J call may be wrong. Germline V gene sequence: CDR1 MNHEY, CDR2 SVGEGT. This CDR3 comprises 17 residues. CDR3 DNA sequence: TGTGCCAGCAGTTACCGTGCTTTAACTAGCGGGACGGAGACCCAGTACTTC. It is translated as CASSYRALTSGTETQYF.

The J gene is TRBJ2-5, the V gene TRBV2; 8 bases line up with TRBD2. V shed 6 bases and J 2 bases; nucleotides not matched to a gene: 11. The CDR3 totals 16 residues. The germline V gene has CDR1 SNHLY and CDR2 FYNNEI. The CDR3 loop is CASSLGGSGDQETQYF. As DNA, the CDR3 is TGTGCCAGCAGCCTTGGGGGTAGCGGGGATCAAGAGACCCAGTACTTC. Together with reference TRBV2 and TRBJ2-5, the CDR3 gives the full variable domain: EPEVTQTPSHQVTQMGQEVILRCVPISNHLYFYWYRQILGQKVEFLVSFYNNEISEKSEIFDDQFSVERPDGSNFTLKIRSTKLEDSAMYFCASSLGGSGDQETQYFGPGTRLLVL.

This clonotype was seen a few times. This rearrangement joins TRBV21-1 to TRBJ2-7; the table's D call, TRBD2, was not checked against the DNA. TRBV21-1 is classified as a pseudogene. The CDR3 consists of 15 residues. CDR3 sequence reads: CASSEGTSVAYEQYF. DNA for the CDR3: TGTGCCAGCAGCGAGGGAACTAGCGTAGCCTACGAGCAGTACTTC.

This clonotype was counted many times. CDR3: CASSARTGDLTDTQYF. The CDR3 coding sequence is TGTGCCAGCAGCGCAAGGACAGGGGATCTCACAGATACGCAGTATTTT. The chain employs TRBV9 and TRBJ2-3; 9 nucleotides align to TRBD1. Germline loops: CDR1 SGDLS, CDR2 YYNGEE. The length of the CDR3 is 16 residues. The V segment lost 3 bases and the J segment 2 bases; nucleotides outside the gene matches: 7.

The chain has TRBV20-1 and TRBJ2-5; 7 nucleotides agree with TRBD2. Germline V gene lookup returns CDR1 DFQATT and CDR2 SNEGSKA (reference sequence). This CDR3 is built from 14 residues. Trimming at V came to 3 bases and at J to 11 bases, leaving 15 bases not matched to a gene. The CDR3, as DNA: TGCAGTGCTAGCTCCCTAGCGGCCTACAATGAGCAGTACTTC. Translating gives CSASSLAAYNEQYF.

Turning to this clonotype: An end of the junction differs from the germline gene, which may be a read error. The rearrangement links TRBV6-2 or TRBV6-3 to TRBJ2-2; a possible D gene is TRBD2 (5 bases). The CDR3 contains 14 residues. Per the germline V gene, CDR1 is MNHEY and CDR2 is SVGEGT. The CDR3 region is CASRHGVNTGKLFF. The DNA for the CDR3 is TGTGCCAGCAGGCACGGAGTGAACACCGGGAAGCTGTTTTTT.

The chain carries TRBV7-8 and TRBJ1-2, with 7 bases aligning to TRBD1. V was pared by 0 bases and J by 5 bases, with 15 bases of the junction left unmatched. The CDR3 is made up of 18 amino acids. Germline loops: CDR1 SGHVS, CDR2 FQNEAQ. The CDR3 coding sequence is TGTGCCAGCAGCTTAGCCGCTGGGCCGGGACAGATCTTTTATGGCTACACCTTC. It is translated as CASSLAAGPGQIFYGYTF.

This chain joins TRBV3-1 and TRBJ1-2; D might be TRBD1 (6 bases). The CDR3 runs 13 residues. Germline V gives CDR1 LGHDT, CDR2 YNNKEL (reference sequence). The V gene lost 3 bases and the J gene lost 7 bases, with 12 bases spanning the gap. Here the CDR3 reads CASSQNREVGYTF. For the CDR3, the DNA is TGTGCCAGCAGCCAGAACAGGGAAGTTGGCTACACCTTC.